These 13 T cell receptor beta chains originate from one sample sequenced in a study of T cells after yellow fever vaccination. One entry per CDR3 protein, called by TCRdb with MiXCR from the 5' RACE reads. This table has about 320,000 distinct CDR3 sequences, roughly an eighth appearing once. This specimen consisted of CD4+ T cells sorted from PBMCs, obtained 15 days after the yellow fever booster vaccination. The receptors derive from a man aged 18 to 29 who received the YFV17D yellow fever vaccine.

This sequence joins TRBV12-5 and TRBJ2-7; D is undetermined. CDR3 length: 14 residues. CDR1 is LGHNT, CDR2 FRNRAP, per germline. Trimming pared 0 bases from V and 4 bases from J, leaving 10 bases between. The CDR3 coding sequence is TGTGCTAGTGGTTTGGTAGAGCTTCCATACGAGCAGTACGTC. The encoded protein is CASGLVELPYEQYV.

Here the CDR3 reads CASSLRLSGELFF. DNA for the CDR3: TGTGCCAGCAGCTTAAGACTCTCCGGGGAGCTGTTTTTT. V gene TRBV7-3 combines with J gene TRBJ2-2, with D unresolved. The germline CDR1 and CDR2 sequences are SGHTA and FQGTGA. CDR3 length: 13 amino acids. Between the trimmed V and J ends, which lost 1 base and 6 bases, there was a span of 6 bases.

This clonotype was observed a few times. CDR3 sequence: CATSVAAVLEKLFF. The CDR3 DNA is TGTGCCACCAGTGTTGCGGCCGTTCTTGAAAAACTGTTTTTT. The chain has TRBV24-1 and TRBJ1-4; D is ambiguous. CDR1 and CDR2 from the germline V gene are KGHDR and SFDVKD. Trimming left V 5 bases short and J 7 bases short, with 13 bases between. The CDR3 contains 14 residues.

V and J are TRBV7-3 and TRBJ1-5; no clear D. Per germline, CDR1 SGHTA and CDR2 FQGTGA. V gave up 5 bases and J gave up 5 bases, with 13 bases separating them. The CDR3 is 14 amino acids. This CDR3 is CASSHIIQDQPQHF. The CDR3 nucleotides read TGTGCCAGCAGCCATATAATCCAGGATCAGCCCCAGCATTTT.

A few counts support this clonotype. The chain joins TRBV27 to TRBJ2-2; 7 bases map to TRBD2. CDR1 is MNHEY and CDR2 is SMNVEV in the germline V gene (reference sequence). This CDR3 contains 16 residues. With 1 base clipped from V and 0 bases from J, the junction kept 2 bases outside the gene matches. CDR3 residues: CASSLFAGANTGELFF. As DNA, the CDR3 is TGTGCCAGCAGTTTATTCGCGGGGGCGAACACCGGGGAGCTGTTTTTT.

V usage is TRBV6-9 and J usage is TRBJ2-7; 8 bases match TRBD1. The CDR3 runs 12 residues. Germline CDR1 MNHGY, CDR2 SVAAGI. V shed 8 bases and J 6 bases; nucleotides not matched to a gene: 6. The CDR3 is CASPDRACEQYV. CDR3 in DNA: TGTGCCAGCCCGGACAGGGCATGCGAGCAGTACGTC.

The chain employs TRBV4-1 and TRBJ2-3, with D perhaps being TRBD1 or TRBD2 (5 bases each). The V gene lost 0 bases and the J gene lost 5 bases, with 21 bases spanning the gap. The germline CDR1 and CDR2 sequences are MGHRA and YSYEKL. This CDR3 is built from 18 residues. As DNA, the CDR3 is TGCGCCAGCAGCCAAGAGGGTTTCGGGACGGCTGCACGAGATACGCAGTATTTT. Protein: CASSQEGFGTAARDTQYF.

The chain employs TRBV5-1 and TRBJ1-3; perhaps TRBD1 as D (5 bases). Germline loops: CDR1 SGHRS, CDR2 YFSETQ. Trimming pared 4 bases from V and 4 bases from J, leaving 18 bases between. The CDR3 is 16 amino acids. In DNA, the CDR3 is TGCGCCAGCAGCGAGTACCGGGGGATATTAGGAAACACCATATATTTT. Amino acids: CASSEYRGILGNTIYF.

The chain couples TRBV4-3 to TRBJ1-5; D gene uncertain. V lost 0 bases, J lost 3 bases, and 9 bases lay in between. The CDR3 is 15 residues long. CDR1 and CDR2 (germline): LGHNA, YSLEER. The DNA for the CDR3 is TGCGCCAGCAGCCAAGAGTTCGGTCCCAATCAGCCCCAGCATTTT. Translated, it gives CASSQEFGPNQPQHF.

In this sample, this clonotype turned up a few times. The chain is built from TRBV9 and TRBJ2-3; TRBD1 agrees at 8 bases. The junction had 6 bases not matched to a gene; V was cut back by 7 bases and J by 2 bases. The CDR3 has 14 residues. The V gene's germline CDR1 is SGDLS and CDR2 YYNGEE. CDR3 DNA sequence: TGTGCCAGCGCCGGGGACAGGCACACAGATACGCAGTATTTT. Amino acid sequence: CASAGDRHTDTQYF.

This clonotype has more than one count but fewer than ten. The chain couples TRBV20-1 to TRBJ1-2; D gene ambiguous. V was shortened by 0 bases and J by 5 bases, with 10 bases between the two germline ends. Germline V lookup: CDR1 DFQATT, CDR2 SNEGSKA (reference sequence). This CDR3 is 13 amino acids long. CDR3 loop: CSARDSGSYGYTF. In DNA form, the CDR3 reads TGCAGTGCTAGAGATTCGGGGTCGTATGGCTACACCTTC.

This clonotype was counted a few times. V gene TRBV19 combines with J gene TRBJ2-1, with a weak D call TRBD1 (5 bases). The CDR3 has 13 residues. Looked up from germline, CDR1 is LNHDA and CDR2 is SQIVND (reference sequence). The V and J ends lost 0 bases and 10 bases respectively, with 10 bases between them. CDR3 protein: CASSIDLKGEQFF. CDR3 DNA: TGTGCCAGTAGTATAGATCTTAAGGGGGAGCAGTTCTTC. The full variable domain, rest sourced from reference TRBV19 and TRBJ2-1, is DGGITQSPKYLFRKEGQNVTLSCEQNLNHDAMYWYRQDPGQGLRLIYYSQIVNDFQKGDIAEGYSVSREKKESFPLTVTSAQKNPTAFYLCASSIDLKGEQFFGPGTRLTVL.

As DNA, the CDR3 is TGCGCCAGCAGCTTGTACAGGGGGACTAGCACAGATACGCAGTATTTT. Translated, it gives CASSLYRGTSTDTQYF. This chain links TRBV5-1 with TRBJ2-3, with 8 bases lining up with TRBD1. The junction had 4 bases not matched to a gene; V was cut back by 1 base and J by 0 bases. There are 16 residues in the CDR3. The germline gives CDR1 SGHRS, CDR2 YFSETQ.